The 4 T cell receptor beta chains below come from one sample, sequenced in a study of blood T cells in healthy people across ages. Alongside a J-beta primer mix, a sample-barcoded 5' primer served in a second PCR lasting about 7 to 12 cycles. TCRdb re-called the 5' RACE reads with MiXCR, one entry per CDR3 protein. Here the sample spans 1.8 million or so distinct CDR3 sequences, 35% to 50% being singletons. Sequenced input: blood. These TCRs come from a human donor in good health.

This clonotype was seen only once. V gene TRBV7-9 combines with J gene TRBJ2-7; D is unresolved. V lost 7 bases to trimming and J lost 0 bases, with 13 bases between them. Germline loops: CDR1 SEHNR, CDR2 FQNEAQ (reference sequence). The CDR3 has 14 residues. DNA of the CDR3: TGTGCCAGCACCCCGGTGACTCGCTCCTACGAGCAGTACTTC. The encoded protein is CASTPVTRSYEQYF.

The table lists this clonotype with a few counts. The V and J genes are TRBV27 and TRBJ2-5; D remains ambiguous. CDR1 and CDR2 (germline): MNHEY, SMNVEV (reference sequence). The CDR3 has 16 amino acids. Deletions cut 0 bases from V and 2 bases from J, with 13 bases between. The CDR3 protein is CASSLSHLESQETQYF. In DNA form, the CDR3 reads TGTGCCAGCAGTTTATCCCACCTTGAGTCACAAGAGACCCAGTACTTC.

The rearrangement links TRBV5-1 to TRBJ1-1, with D perhaps TRBD1 (6 bases). CDR1 and CDR2 from the germline V gene are SGHRS and YFSETQ. The CDR3 runs 12 residues. V was trimmed by 6 bases and J by 5 bases, leaving 11 bases between them. CDR3 DNA sequence: TGCGCCAGCACCGAGGGGGAGACTGAAGCTTTCTTT. It codes for CASTEGETEAFF.

This clonotype appeared a few times. CDR3 amino acids: CASSPDRVKNIQYF. Written as DNA, the CDR3 is TGTGCCAGCAGCCCTGACAGGGTCAAAAACATTCAGTACTTC. The genes are TRBV12-3 or TRBV12-4 and TRBJ2-4; 7 positions agree with TRBD1. The CDR3 loop spans 14 amino acids. With V trimmed by 6 bases and J by 3 bases, 5 bases remained unmatched.